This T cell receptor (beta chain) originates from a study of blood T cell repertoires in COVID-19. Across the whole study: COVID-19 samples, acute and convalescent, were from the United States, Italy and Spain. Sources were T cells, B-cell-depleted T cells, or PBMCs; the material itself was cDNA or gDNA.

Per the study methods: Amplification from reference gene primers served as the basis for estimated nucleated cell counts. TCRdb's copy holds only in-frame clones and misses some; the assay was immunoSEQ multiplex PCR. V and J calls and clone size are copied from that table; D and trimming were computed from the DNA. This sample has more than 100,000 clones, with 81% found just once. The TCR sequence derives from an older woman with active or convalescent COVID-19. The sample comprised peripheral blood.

CDR3 sequence: CASSSDRFSYEQYF. For the CDR3, the DNA is TGTGCCAGCAGCTCGGACAGATTCTCCTACGAGCAGTACTTC. The chain joins TRBV27 to TRBJ2-7; a possible D gene is TRBD1 (6 bases). Trimming removed 6 bases from V and 0 bases from J, with 12 bases in between. The CDR3 spans 14 residues. Germline lookup yields CDR1 MNHEY and CDR2 SMNVEV (reference sequence).